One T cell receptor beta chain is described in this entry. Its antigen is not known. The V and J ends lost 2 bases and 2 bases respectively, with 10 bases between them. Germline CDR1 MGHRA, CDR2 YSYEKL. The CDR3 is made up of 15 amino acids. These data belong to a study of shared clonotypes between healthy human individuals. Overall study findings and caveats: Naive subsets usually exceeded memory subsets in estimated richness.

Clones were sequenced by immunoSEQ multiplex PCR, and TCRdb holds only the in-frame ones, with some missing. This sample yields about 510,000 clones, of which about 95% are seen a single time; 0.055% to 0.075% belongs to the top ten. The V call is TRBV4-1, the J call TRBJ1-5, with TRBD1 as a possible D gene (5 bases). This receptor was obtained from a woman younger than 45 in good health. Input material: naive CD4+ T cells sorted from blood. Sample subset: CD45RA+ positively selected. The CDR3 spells CASSQKGNGNQPQHF. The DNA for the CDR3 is TGCGCCAGCAGCCAAAAGGGGAATGGCAATCAGCCCCAGCATTTT.